Below, 22 T cell receptor beta chains from the same sample are listed, as sequenced in a study of chemoradiotherapy in HPV16-positive cancers. Sequenced by immunoSEQ multiplex PCR; TCRdb stores in-frame clones only, minus some. The table lists roughly 23,000 clones, 73% of them singletons, with roughly 2.6% in the top ten. Sample collection was performed from a patient who underwent chemoradiotherapy. The receptors derive from a human donor with HPV-associated anogenital cancer.

V usage is TRBV28 and J usage is TRBJ2-5; weak D call: TRBD2 (5 bases). The CDR3 contains 15 residues. Per germline, CDR1 MDHEN and CDR2 SYDVKM. V dropped 3 bases and J dropped 5 bases, with 16 bases sitting between them. The CDR3 DNA sequence: TGTGCCAGCAGTTTTTTGGGCGGGCGGTGGGAGACCCAGTACTTC. Its translation: CASSFLGGRWETQYF.

The V call is TRBV5-1, the J call TRBJ1-4, with 8 bases aligning to TRBD1. CDR1 is SGHRS and CDR2 is YFSETQ in the germline V gene. V gave up 1 base and J gave up 3 bases; unmatched junction bases: 8. This CDR3 is built from 17 residues. CDR3 DNA: TGCGCCAGCAGCTTGAGTCCGACAGGGGCCTCTAATGAAAAACTGTTTTTT. It yields the protein CASSLSPTGASNEKLFF.

V gene TRBV19 combines with J gene TRBJ2-7; 7 bases agree with TRBD1. Per the germline V gene, CDR1 is LNHDA and CDR2 is SQIVND (reference sequence). The CDR3 runs to 14 residues. CDR3 DNA: TGTGCAACACTCCGGGGACAGCCCTGGGACGAGCAGTACTTC. Translated: CATLRGQPWDEQYF. Full variable domain (rest looked up from reference TRBV19 and TRBJ2-7): DGGITQSPKYLFRKEGQNVTLSCEQNLNHDAMYWYRQDPGQGLRLIYYSQIVNDFQKGDIAEGYSVSREKKESFPLTVTSAQKNPTAFYLCATLRGQPWDEQYFGPGTRLTVT.

This chain joins TRBV6-1 and TRBJ1-1; weak D call: TRBD1 (5 bases). CDR1 MNHNS and CDR2 SASEGT come from the germline V gene. Trimming removed 7 bases at V and 4 bases at J, with 16 bases between. The CDR3 covers 14 residues. In DNA form, the CDR3 reads TGTGCCAGCACGCCCCCCGTTGGGGGCACTGAAGCTTTCTTT. Residues: CASTPPVGGTEAFF.

V usage is TRBV7-2 and J usage is TRBJ1-2; D not certain. V gave up 5 bases and J gave up 4 bases, with 26 bases separating them. In germline, CDR1 is SGHTA, CDR2 FQGNSA. This CDR3 contains 18 residues. The CDR3 loop reads CASSPNSHSGAFIYGYTF. The DNA of the CDR3 is TGTGCCAGCAGCCCAAATTCACACTCCGGCGCGTTTATCTATGGCTACACCTTC.

V gene TRBV2 combines with J gene TRBJ2-7; tentatively, D is TRBD1 or TRBD2 (5 bases each). V lost 7 bases to trimming and J lost 2 bases, with 12 bases between them. CDR1 and CDR2 (germline): SNHLY, FYNNEI. There are 13 residues in the CDR3. CDR3 nucleotides: TGTGCCAGCACGAGGGGAGTTCCCTACGAGCAGTACTTC. This translates into CASTRGVPYEQYF.

This chain joins TRBV7-9 and TRBJ2-7; 9 bases map to TRBD1. V shed 0 bases, J shed 7 bases, and the junction held 4 bases outside the gene matches. Germline values: CDR1 SEHNR, CDR2 FQNEAQ (reference sequence). The CDR3 is 14 residues long. Written as DNA, the CDR3 is TGTGCCAGCAGCTTAGCGACAGGGGGGCGGGAGCAGTACTTC. It encodes CASSLATGGREQYF.

The chain carries TRBV30 and TRBJ2-1; TRBD2 is a possible D gene (6 bases). Per germline, CDR1 GTSNPN and CDR2 SVGIG (reference sequence). This CDR3 has 11 residues. Trimming stripped 1 base from V and 10 bases from J, with 8 bases between. The CDR3 DNA reads as TGTGCCTGGAGTGGTCGGGGGGAGCAGTTCTTC. Its protein product is CAWSGRGEQFF.

The V and J genes are TRBV7-2 and TRBJ2-1, with TRBD1 matching over 9 bases. The V gene's germline CDR1 is SGHTA and CDR2 FQGNSA. V trimming: 5 bases; J trimming: 1 base; junction bases outside the gene matches: 6. There are 16 residues in the CDR3. The CDR3: CASSLLQGASYNEQFF. In DNA, the CDR3 is TGTGCCAGCAGCCTACTACAGGGGGCGTCCTACAATGAGCAGTTCTTC.

This sequence joins TRBV4-1 and TRBJ1-1, with D possibly being TRBD1 (6 bases). Deletions cut 1 base from V and 4 bases from J, with 13 bases between. The CDR3 extends over 15 amino acids. Per the germline V gene, CDR1 is MGHRA and CDR2 is YSYEKL. CDR3 in amino acids: CASSQATQGRTEAFF. The CDR3 DNA reads as TGCGCCAGCAGCCAAGCGACACAGGGCCGCACTGAAGCTTTCTTT.

The chain combines TRBV5-1 with TRBJ2-5, with D perhaps matching TRBD1 (6 bases). The CDR3 loop spans 14 amino acids. Looked up from germline, CDR1 is SGHRS and CDR2 is YFSETQ. Deletions cut 0 bases from V and 4 bases from J, with 10 bases between. CDR3 nucleotide sequence: TGCGCCAGCAGCTTGGGAGGGGGAGTAGAGACCCAGTACTTC. Protein product: CASSLGGGVETQYF.

The gene calls are TRBV4-2 and TRBJ2-3, with D possibly matching TRBD2 (6 bases). There are 14 residues in the CDR3. CDR1 and CDR2 (germline): LGHNA, YNFKEQ. V was cut by 1 base and J by 4 bases, with 9 bases left in between. This chain's CDR3 is CASSQAGDADTQYF. CDR3 DNA: TGTGCCAGCAGCCAAGCGGGGGACGCAGATACGCAGTATTTT.

This chain connects TRBV14 to TRBJ2-1, with a possible D match to TRBD1 (5 bases). Germline V gene sequence: CDR1 SGHDN, CDR2 FVKESK. The CDR3 totals 18 residues. V lost 0 bases and J 0 bases, leaving 15 bases between the germline ends. CDR3 sequence (DNA): TGTGCCAGCAGCCAAGATAGGGGCCGTCGAGGCTCCTACAATGAGCAGTTCTTC. As protein: CASSQDRGRRGSYNEQFF.

This sequence joins TRBV5-5 and TRBJ1-2; 7 positions agree with TRBD1. The V gene end was trimmed by 3 bases and the J gene end by 2 bases; junction bases not matched to a gene: 1. In germline, CDR1 is SGHKS, CDR2 YYEKEE (reference sequence). The CDR3 has 13 amino acids. CDR3: CASSSRGNYGYTF. The CDR3 DNA reads TGTGCCAGCAGCTCCAGGGGGAACTATGGCTACACCTTC.

The chain recombines TRBV11-2 with TRBJ1-2; 11 bases are shared with TRBD1. This CDR3 has 15 residues. Germline V gene data show CDR1 as SGHAT and CDR2 as FQNNGV. J gave up 6 bases and V 2 bases, and 5 bases lay outside the gene matches. The CDR3 DNA sequence: TGTGCCAGCAGCTTATCGCGGACAGGGGGCGATGGCTACACCTTC. This encodes CASSLSRTGGDGYTF.

The V call is TRBV27, the J call TRBJ2-5; D is unclear. The germline V gene has CDR1 MNHEY and CDR2 SMNVEV (reference sequence). This CDR3 spans 15 amino acids. With 6 bases removed from V and 6 bases from J, the gap between germline ends came to 20 bases. The CDR3 sequence is CASRPASSLVQTQYF. The CDR3 DNA reads TGTGCCAGCAGGCCTGCATCGTCGTTAGTCCAGACCCAGTACTTC.

The V gene is TRBV10-3, the J gene TRBJ1-4; a weak D match, TRBD1 (6 bases). The CDR3 runs 15 residues. With 6 bases removed from V and 3 bases from J, the gap between germline ends came to 14 bases. Germline V gives CDR1 ENHRY, CDR2 SYGVKD. The CDR3 protein is CAIRGGLEANEKLFF. The CDR3 nucleotides are TGTGCCATCAGGGGGGGCCTGGAAGCTAATGAAAAACTGTTTTTT.

The rearrangement joins TRBV19 to TRBJ1-1; no clear D. This CDR3 region has 13 residues. Trimming cost V 2 bases and J 4 bases, with 8 bases left between them. The V gene's germline CDR1 is LNHDA and CDR2 SQIVND (reference sequence). CDR3 sequence: CASSITVGTEAFF. In DNA form, the CDR3 reads TGTGCCAGTAGTATAACAGTGGGCACTGAAGCTTTCTTT.

This clone is judged medium-sized. The J gene is TRBJ1-1, the V gene TRBV28, with no clear D. Germline CDR1 is MDHEN and CDR2 is SYDVKM. The CDR3 consists of 14 residues. Trimming removed 4 bases from V and 1 base from J, with 10 bases in between. The chain's CDR3 is CASSSPTRNTEAFF. CDR3 nucleotide sequence: TGTGCCAGCAGTTCCCCTACGAGGAACACTGAAGCTTTCTTT.

This clone occurred once. CDR3 sequence (DNA): TGTGCCAGTAGTCTCCCATTACGGACAGGGTCGAATCAGCCCCAGCATTTT. Encoded protein: CASSLPLRTGSNQPQHF. The chain couples TRBV19 to TRBJ1-5, with 8 bases fitting TRBD1. Losses at the gene ends were 5 bases for V and 4 bases for J; bases not matched to a gene: 13. Germline lookup yields CDR1 LNHDA and CDR2 SQIVND (reference sequence). The CDR3 sequence is 17 residues long.

This chain joins TRBV10-3 and TRBJ2-1; TRBD1 matches 8 bases. The CDR3 covers 12 residues. Germline V lookup: CDR1 ENHRY, CDR2 SYGVKD. Trimming cost V 10 bases and J 9 bases; bases outside gene matches: 8. Here the CDR3 DNA reads TGTGCCACCGAGACAGGGGTCGGTGAGCAGTTCTTC. Its protein product is CATETGVGEQFF.

This clone was counted once. The chain carries TRBV11-2 and TRBJ2-5, with D uncertain. This CDR3 has 14 amino acids. Trimming took off 3 bases at V and 5 bases at J, with 13 bases between the two ends. The germline gives CDR1 SGHAT, CDR2 FQNNGV. CDR3 nucleotide sequence: TGTGCCAGCAGCTTCGTCCCCCGAACGGAGACCCAGTACTTC. As protein: CASSFVPRTETQYF.